The subject of this entry is one T cell receptor beta chain. The sample is drawn from a study of graft-versus-host responses after intestinal transplantation. Graft samples were processed, releasing intraepithelial and lamina propria lymphocytes. CDR3 length: 15 residues. J gave up 5 bases and V 0 bases, and 6 bases lay outside the gene matches. Germline assignment: CDR1 SGHNT and CDR2 YYREEE (reference sequence). Clones were read by immunoSEQ multiplex PCR, and TCRdb kept only the in-frame ones, dropping some. The sample records some 17,000 clones, 70% to 85% being singletons. This sample comprised ileum tissue, obtained 17 days after transplant. This receptor was identified in a human patient who received an intestinal transplant, so some T cells may come from the graft donor. This chain connects TRBV5-4 to TRBJ2-7; 9 positions match TRBD2. DNA of the CDR3: TGTGCCAGCAGCTTGGGGGGCGGGAGGGCCCACGAGCAGTACTTC. It is translated as CASSLGGGRAHEQYF.